The 24 T cell receptor beta chains listed next were all sequenced from one sample in a study of OX40 agonist ivuxolimab in advanced cancers. Repertoires were generated with immunoSEQ multiplex PCR, while TCRdb's copy carries only in-frame clones and drops some. The sample has 90,000 or so clones; 75% to 95% are singletons. The sample here was CD4+ or CD8+ T cells sorted from blood, taken in a trial of the OX40 agonist ivuxolimab. These receptors came from an adult with an advanced solid tumor such as melanoma, head and neck, liver or kidney cancer.

This rearrangement joins TRBV5-1 to TRBJ2-3, with D possibly being TRBD2 (6 bases). CDR1 SGHRS and CDR2 YFSETQ come from the germline V gene. The CDR3 extends over 15 amino acids. The ends were cut back, 1 base at V and 1 base at J, with 10 bases in the middle. CDR3 amino acids: CASSLWRGGTDTQYF. The CDR3 DNA sequence: TGCGCCAGCAGCTTGTGGCGGGGTGGCACAGATACGCAGTATTTT.

This clone was observed a single time. This sequence joins TRBV18 and TRBJ2-7; 9 positions agree with TRBD1. J was trimmed by 3 bases and V by 2 bases; bases with no gene match: 8. This CDR3 region has 16 residues. Germline lookup yields CDR1 KGHSH and CDR2 LQKENI. CDR3 sequence reads: CASSPSSGQGGYEQYF. Here the CDR3 DNA reads TGTGCCAGCTCACCAAGTTCGGGACAGGGAGGCTACGAGCAGTACTTC.

This chain connects TRBV7-2 to TRBJ1-2; no clear D gene. In germline, CDR1 is SGHTA, CDR2 FQGNSA. Trimming took off 1 base at V and 7 bases at J, with 10 bases between the two ends. This CDR3 is 13 amino acids long. This CDR3 is CASSLEGSSGYTF. CDR3 in DNA: TGTGCCAGCAGCTTAGAAGGGTCCTCTGGCTACACCTTC.

Note on this clone: Germline is not matched at one junction end, which may reflect a read error. This same CDR3 is encoded by further DNA sequences in the sample. This chain links TRBV7-9 with TRBJ1-3; unclear D gene. The CDR3 has 13 amino acids. Germline CDR1 is SEHNR and CDR2 is FQNEAQ (reference sequence). The CDR3 is CASSSSPGNTIYF. The CDR3 nucleotides read TGTGCTAGCAGCTCTTCCCCTGGAAACACCATATATTTT.

This clone was recorded once. CDR3 amino acids: CASSLRDRGNNEQFF. The CDR3 DNA reads TGTGCCAGCAGTTTACGAGACAGGGGAAACAATGAGCAGTTCTTC. The rearrangement links TRBV28 to TRBJ2-1, with TRBD1 identical over 8 bases. Per the germline V gene, CDR1 is MDHEN and CDR2 is SYDVKM. The CDR3 loop spans 15 amino acids. With V trimmed by 2 bases and J by 5 bases, 5 bases remained unmatched.

J is TRBJ1-3 and V is TRBV5-1, with D possibly being TRBD1 (6 bases). Trimming pared 2 bases from V and 0 bases from J, leaving 18 bases between. The CDR3 loop spans 18 amino acids. Per the germline V gene, CDR1 is SGHRS and CDR2 is YFSETQ. CDR3 bases: TGCGCCAGCAGCTTTAAGGTGGGGGGCGATATCTCTGGAAACACCATATATTTT. Amino acid sequence: CASSFKVGGDISGNTIYF.

The chain is built from TRBV6-6 and TRBJ2-7; D is perhaps TRBD2 (5 bases). There are 15 residues in the CDR3. Trimming stripped 0 bases from V and 2 bases from J, with 11 bases between. Germline lookup yields CDR1 MNHNY and CDR2 SVGAGI (reference sequence). The CDR3 nucleotides are TGTGCCAGCAGTTACTCCGGGGAATTGGCCTACGAGCAGTACTTC. It is translated as CASSYSGELAYEQYF.

J is TRBJ2-1 and V is TRBV29-1; 8 bases agree with TRBD2. The V gene's germline CDR1 is SQVTM and CDR2 ANQGSEA. This CDR3 is 14 amino acids long. The J segment lost 5 bases and the V segment lost 3 bases, leaving 6 bases of the junction unmatched. The CDR3 spells CSVDRTSSDNEQFF. The CDR3 DNA sequence: TGCAGCGTTGACAGGACTAGCAGCGACAATGAGCAGTTCTTC.

The table lists this clone with a count of one. This chain connects TRBV28 to TRBJ1-5; D is possibly TRBD1 (5 bases). The CDR3 loop spans 14 amino acids. The germline V gene has CDR1 MDHEN and CDR2 SYDVKM. Trimming stripped 6 bases from V and 7 bases from J, with 16 bases between. This CDR3 is CASRPRARGQPQHF. The CDR3 DNA follows: TGTGCCAGCAGGCCCAGGGCGCGGGGGCAGCCCCAGCATTTT.

The rearrangement joins TRBV2 to TRBJ2-1, with D uncertain. The length of the CDR3 is 12 residues. Per germline, CDR1 SNHLY and CDR2 FYNNEI. Trimming removed 7 bases at V and 4 bases at J, with 8 bases between. This CDR3 reads CASIQVYNEQFF. In DNA form, the CDR3 reads TGTGCCAGCATCCAAGTGTACAATGAGCAGTTCTTC.

This chain links TRBV7-2 with TRBJ2-3, with D possibly being TRBD1 (5 bases). Germline V gives CDR1 SGHTA, CDR2 FQGNSA. Deletions cut 5 bases from V and 3 bases from J, with 12 bases between. This CDR3 is built from 14 residues. The CDR3 sequence: CASSPGHATDTQYF. In DNA, the CDR3 is TGTGCCAGCAGCCCTGGACACGCTACAGATACGCAGTATTTT.

The chain is built from TRBV6-6 and TRBJ2-7; 9 positions agree with TRBD1. Germline values: CDR1 MNHNY, CDR2 SVGAGI (reference sequence). This CDR3 contains 14 residues. J gave up 6 bases and V 6 bases, and 9 bases lay outside the gene matches. This chain's CDR3 is CASRPGTGLVEQYF. DNA for the CDR3: TGTGCCAGCAGGCCCGGGACAGGGCTAGTCGAGCAGTACTTC.

The chain couples TRBV28 to TRBJ1-4, with D uncertain. V was pared by 1 base and J by 6 bases, with 9 bases between. The CDR3 is 14 amino acids. Germline V lookup: CDR1 MDHEN, CDR2 SYDVKM. CDR3 region: CASSLSGQDEKLFF. The DNA for the CDR3 is TGTGCCAGCAGTTTATCGGGCCAGGATGAAAAACTGTTTTTT.

The gene calls are TRBV18 and TRBJ1-1; D gene ambiguous. Germline V gives CDR1 KGHSH, CDR2 LQKENI. This CDR3 is built from 12 residues. Trimming cost V 1 base and J 3 bases, with 3 bases left between them. CDR3 DNA sequence: TGTGCCAGCTCACCACGGGACACTGAAGCTTTCTTT. This sequence encodes CASSPRDTEAFF.

This clone is a singleton in its sample. For the CDR3, the DNA is TGTGCCAGCACCTTGGAGACGAACACCGGGGAGCTGTTTTTT. Protein: CASTLETNTGELFF. The chain has TRBV4-2 and TRBJ2-2; D not resolved. Germline V gene data show CDR1 as LGHNA and CDR2 as YNFKEQ. V was trimmed by 7 bases and J by 0 bases, leaving 9 bases between them. The length of the CDR3 is 14 residues.

This clone was detected a few times. The chain carries TRBV5-1 and TRBJ2-7; 8 bases are shared with TRBD2. J gave up 3 bases and V 0 bases, and 2 bases lay outside the gene matches. Germline CDR1 reads SGHRS; CDR2 reads YFSETQ. The CDR3 length is 14 residues. The CDR3 nucleotides are TGCGCCAGCAGCTTGGAGGCGGGGGGCTACGAGCAGTACTTC. It is translated as CASSLEAGGYEQYF.

The J gene is TRBJ1-4, the V gene TRBV14; 8 positions agree with TRBD1. CDR1 SGHDN and CDR2 FVKESK come from the germline V gene. Trimming at V came to 4 bases and at J to 2 bases, leaving 3 bases not matched to a gene. The CDR3 loop spans 15 amino acids. CDR3: CASSPRQGTNEKLFF. DNA of the CDR3: TGTGCCAGCAGCCCCCGACAGGGGACTAATGAAAAACTGTTTTTT.

The table lists this clone with a count of one. The V gene is TRBV7-2, the J gene TRBJ2-3, with 11 positions matching TRBD2. Unmatched junction bases numbered 8, after V lost 3 bases and J lost 6 bases. Germline CDR1 SGHTA, CDR2 FQGNSA. This CDR3 is 16 amino acids long. Here the CDR3 reads CASSFMTSGNADTQYF. The CDR3 DNA follows: TGTGCCAGCAGCTTCATGACTAGCGGGAATGCGGATACGCAGTATTTT.

The chain joins TRBV7-2 to TRBJ2-1; D unclear. This CDR3 contains 16 residues. Germline V CDR1 and CDR2: SGHTA, FQGNSA. Deletions cut 5 bases from V and 3 bases from J, with 17 bases between. CDR3 amino acids: CASSLLPAGLYNEQFF. CDR3 DNA sequence: TGTGCCAGCAGCCTCCTGCCCGCCGGCCTCTACAATGAGCAGTTCTTC.

The rearrangement links TRBV30 to TRBJ1-2; 7 bases map to TRBD1. Trimming removed 2 bases from V and 7 bases from J; junction bases left unmatched: 7. Germline CDR1 is GTSNPN and CDR2 is SVGIG (reference sequence). The CDR3 runs 13 residues. The CDR3 nucleotides are TGTGCCTGGAGTTTCAGGGGGAGTAGTGGCTACACCTTC. Translated, it gives CAWSFRGSSGYTF.

J is TRBJ2-7 and V is TRBV28; D uncertain. The CDR3 has 11 amino acids. V was clipped by 5 bases and J by 2 bases, with 4 bases between them. Germline CDR1 MDHEN, CDR2 SYDVKM. CDR3 sequence: CASSEAYEQYF. The CDR3 DNA follows: TGTGCCAGCAGTGAGGCCTACGAGCAGTACTTC.

This clone was seen once. The V gene is TRBV6-5, the J gene TRBJ2-7; 8 positions agree with TRBD1. The CDR3 loop spans 14 amino acids. CDR1 MNHEY and CDR2 SVGAGI come from the germline V gene. The V segment lost 5 bases and the J segment 0 bases; nucleotides outside the gene matches: 3. In DNA form, the CDR3 reads TGTGCCAGCAGTGTTACAGGGGGCTCCTACGAGCAGTACTTC. Translation gives CASSVTGGSYEQYF.

The chain joins TRBV18 to TRBJ1-2, with a tentative D call TRBD1 (6 bases). Germline lookup yields CDR1 KGHSH and CDR2 LQKENI. Trimming pared 2 bases from V and 5 bases from J, leaving 18 bases between. CDR3 length: 16 amino acids. CDR3 DNA sequence: TGTGCCAGCTCACCAAACTACCTGGGGGCGAGATATGGCTACACCTTC. This translates into CASSPNYLGARYGYTF.

J is TRBJ1-3 and V is TRBV6-6; perhaps TRBD1 as D (5 bases). Trimming cost V 7 bases and J 0 bases, with 13 bases left between them. Germline assignment: CDR1 MNHNY and CDR2 SVGAGI (reference sequence). The CDR3 consists of 15 residues. The DNA of the CDR3 is TGTGCCAGCACCAAGACAGTTGGCTCTGGAAACACCATATATTTT. Translated: CASTKTVGSGNTIYF.